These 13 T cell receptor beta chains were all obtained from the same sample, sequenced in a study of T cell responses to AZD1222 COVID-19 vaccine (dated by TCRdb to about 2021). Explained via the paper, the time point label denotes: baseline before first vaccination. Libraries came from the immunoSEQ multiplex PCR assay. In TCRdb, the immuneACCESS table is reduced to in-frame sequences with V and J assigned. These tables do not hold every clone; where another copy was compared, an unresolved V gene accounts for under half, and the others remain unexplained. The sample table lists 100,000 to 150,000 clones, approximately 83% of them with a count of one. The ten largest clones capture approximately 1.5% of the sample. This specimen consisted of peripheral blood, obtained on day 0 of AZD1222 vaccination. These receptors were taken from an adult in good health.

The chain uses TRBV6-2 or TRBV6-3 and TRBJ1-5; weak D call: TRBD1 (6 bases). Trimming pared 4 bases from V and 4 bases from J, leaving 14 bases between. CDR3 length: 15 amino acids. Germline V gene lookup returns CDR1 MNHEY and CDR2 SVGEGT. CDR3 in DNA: TGTGCCAGCAGTTCCGGACAGATTGTTAATCAGCCCCAGCATTTT. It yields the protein CASSSGQIVNQPQHF.

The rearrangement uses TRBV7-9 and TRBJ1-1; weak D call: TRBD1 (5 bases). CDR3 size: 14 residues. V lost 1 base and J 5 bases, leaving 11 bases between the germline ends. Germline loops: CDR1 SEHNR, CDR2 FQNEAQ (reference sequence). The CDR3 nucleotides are TGTGCCAGCAGCTTAGATGGGGGACGGACTGAAGCTTTCTTT. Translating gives CASSLDGGRTEAFF.

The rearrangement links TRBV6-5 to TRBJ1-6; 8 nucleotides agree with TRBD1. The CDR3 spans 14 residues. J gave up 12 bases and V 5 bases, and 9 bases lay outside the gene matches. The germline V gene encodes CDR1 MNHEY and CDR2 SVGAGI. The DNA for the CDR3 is TGTGCCAGCAGTCCACCCAGGGGGCTAAAACCCCTCCACTTT. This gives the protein CASSPPRGLKPLHF.

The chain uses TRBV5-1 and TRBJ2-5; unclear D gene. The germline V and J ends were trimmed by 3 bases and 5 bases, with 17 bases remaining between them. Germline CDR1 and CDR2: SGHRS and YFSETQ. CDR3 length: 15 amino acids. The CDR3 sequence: CASSSDPLRRETQYF. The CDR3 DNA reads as TGCGCCAGCAGCTCGGACCCCCTCCGGCGGGAGACCCAGTACTTC. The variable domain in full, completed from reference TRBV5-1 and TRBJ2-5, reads KAGVTQTPRYLIKTRGQQVTLSCSPISGHRSVSWYQQTPGQGLQFLFEYFSETQRNKGNFPGRFSGRQFSNSRSEMNVSTLELGDSALYLCASSSDPLRRETQYFGPGTRLLVL.

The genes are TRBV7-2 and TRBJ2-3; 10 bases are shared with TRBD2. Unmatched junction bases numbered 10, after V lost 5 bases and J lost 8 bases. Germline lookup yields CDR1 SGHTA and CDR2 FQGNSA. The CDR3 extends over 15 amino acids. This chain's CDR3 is CASSPVIAGGGTQYF. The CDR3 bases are TGTGCCAGCAGCCCCGTGATAGCGGGAGGTGGTACGCAGTATTTT.

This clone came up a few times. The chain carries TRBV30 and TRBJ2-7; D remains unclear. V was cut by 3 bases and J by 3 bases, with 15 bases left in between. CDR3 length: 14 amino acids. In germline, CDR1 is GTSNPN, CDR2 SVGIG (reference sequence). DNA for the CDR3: TGTGCCTGGAGCCCTCGGCAGGTAAGCTACGAGCAGTACTTC. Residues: CAWSPRQVSYEQYF.

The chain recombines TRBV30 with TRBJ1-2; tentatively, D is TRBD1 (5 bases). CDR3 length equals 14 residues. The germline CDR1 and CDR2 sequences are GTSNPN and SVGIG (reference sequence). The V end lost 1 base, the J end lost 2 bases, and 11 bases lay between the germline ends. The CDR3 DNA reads TGTGCCTGGAGTGCCAACCGGGGGAACTATGGCTACACCTTC. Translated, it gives CAWSANRGNYGYTF.

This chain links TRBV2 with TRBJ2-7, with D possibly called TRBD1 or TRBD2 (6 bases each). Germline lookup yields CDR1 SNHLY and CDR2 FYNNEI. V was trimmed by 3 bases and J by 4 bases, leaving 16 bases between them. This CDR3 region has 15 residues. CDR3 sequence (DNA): TGTGCCAGCAGTGAGGAGGGGGGACGGGCTTACGAGCAGTACTTC. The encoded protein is CASSEEGGRAYEQYF.

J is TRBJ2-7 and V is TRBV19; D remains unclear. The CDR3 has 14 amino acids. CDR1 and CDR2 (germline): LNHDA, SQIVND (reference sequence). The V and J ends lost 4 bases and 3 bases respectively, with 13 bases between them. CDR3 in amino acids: CASSRVIGDYEQYF. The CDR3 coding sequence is TGTGCCAGTAGTAGGGTTATTGGAGACTACGAGCAGTACTTC.

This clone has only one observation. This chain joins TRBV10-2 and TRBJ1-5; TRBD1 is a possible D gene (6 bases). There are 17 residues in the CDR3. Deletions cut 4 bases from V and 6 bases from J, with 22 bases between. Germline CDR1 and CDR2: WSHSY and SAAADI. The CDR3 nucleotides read TGCGCCAGCAGTGGTTCAGGGGAAGGACAAGGAATTCAGCCCCAGCATTTT. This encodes CASSGSGEGQGIQPQHF.

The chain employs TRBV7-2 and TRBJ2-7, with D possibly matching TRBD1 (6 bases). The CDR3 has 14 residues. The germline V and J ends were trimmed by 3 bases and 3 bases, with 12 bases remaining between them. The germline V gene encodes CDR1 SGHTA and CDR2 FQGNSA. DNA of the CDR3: TGTGCCAGCAGCTTCGCCAGGGGTGGCTACGAGCAGTACTTC. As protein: CASSFARGGYEQYF.

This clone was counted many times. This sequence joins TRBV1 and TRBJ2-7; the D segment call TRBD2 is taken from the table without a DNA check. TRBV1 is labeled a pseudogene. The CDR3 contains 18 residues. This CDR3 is CTSSQCPISGRAINEQYF. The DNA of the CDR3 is TGCACCAGCAGCCAATGCCCGATTAGCGGGAGGGCCATCAACGAGCAGTACTTC.

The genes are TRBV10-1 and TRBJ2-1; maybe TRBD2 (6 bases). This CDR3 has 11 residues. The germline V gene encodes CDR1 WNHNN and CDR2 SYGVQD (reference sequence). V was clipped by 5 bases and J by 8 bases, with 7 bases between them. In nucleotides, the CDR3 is TGCGCCAGCAGTCGGGGGTATGAGCAGTTCTTC. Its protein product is CASSRGYEQFF.